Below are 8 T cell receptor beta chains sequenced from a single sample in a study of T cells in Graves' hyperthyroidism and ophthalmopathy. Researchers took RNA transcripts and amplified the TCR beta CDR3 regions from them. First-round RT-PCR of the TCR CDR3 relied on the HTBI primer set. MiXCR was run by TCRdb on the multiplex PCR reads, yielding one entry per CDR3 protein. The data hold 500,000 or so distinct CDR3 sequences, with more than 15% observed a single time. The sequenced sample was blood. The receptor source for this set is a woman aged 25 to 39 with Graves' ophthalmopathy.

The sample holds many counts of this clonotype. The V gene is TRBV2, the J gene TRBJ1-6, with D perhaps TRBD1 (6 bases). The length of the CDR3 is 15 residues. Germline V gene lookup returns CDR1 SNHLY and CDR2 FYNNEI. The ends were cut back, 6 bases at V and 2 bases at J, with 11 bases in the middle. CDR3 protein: CASRPQGTYNSPLHF. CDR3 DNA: TGTGCCAGCAGACCACAGGGAACCTATAATTCACCCCTCCACTTT.

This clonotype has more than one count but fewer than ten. The CDR3 sequence is CATSRDGRRRNTEAFF. CDR3 nucleotide sequence: TGTGCCACCAGCAGAGATGGTCGACGGCGGAACACTGAAGCTTTCTTT. V and J are TRBV15 and TRBJ1-1, with D unclear. The V and J ends lost 0 bases and 1 base respectively, with 12 bases between them. CDR1 is LNHNV and CDR2 is YYDKDF in the germline V gene (reference sequence). The CDR3 runs to 16 residues.

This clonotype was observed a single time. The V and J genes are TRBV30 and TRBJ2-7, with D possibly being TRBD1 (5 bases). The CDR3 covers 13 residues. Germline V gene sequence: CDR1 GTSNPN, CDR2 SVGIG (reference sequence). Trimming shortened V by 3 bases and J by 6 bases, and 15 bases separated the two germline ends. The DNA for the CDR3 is TGTGCCTGGAGGACCTTCAGGGTCTCCGAGCAGTACTTC. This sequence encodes CAWRTFRVSEQYF.

The CDR3 nucleotides are TGCGCCAGCAGCCAAGAGATTATGGGCAGGACTCGACCTGCTTACAATGAGCAGTTCTTC. Translating it yields CASSQEIMGRTRPAYNEQFF. The chain combines TRBV4-3 with TRBJ2-1; a weak D match, TRBD2 (5 bases). From germline, CDR1 is LGHNA and CDR2 YSLEER. V was shortened by 0 bases and J by 4 bases, with 25 bases between the two germline ends. The length of the CDR3 is 20 residues.

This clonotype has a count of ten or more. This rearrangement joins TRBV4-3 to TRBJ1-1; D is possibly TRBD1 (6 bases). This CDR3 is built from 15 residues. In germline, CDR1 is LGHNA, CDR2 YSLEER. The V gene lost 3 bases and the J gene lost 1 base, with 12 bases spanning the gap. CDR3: CASSHITRGNTEAFF. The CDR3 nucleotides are TGCGCCAGCAGCCACATCACCAGGGGGAACACTGAAGCTTTCTTT.

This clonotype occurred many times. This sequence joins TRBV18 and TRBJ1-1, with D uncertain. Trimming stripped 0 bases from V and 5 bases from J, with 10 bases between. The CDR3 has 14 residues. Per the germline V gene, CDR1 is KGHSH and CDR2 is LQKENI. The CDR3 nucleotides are TGTGCCAGCTCACCACCGTTTGTGGAGACTGAAGCTTTCTTT. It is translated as CASSPPFVETEAFF.

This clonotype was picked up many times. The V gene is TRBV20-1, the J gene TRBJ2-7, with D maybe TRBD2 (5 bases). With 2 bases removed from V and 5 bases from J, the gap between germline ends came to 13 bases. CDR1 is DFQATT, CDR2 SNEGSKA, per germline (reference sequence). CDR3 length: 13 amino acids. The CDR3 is CSARWGLEDEQYF. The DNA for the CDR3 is TGCAGTGCTAGATGGGGTCTGGAGGACGAGCAGTACTTC.

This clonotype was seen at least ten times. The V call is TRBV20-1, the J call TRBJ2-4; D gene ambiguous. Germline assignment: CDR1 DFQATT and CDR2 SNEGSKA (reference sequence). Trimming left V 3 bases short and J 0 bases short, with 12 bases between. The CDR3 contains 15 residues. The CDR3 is CSASTPNLAKNIQYF. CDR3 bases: TGCAGTGCTAGCACCCCAAACTTAGCCAAAAACATTCAGTACTTC.